A single sample gave rise to the 20 T cell receptor beta chains below, sequenced in a study of T-cell memory formation after mild COVID-19. TCRdb ran MiXCR on the 5' RACE reads and lists one entry per CDR3 protein. The sample includes more than 150,000 distinct CDR3 sequences, about 20% seen only once; the top ten take 23%. Material: PBMCs or a T cell subset sorted from them (not recorded which). These TCRs come from an adult woman who had mild COVID-19 (a few samples of this study predate the infection). Cell type and time point are not known.

The chain couples TRBV5-5 to TRBJ1-6; D call uncertain. V was pared by 0 bases and J by 7 bases, with 8 bases between. Germline CDR1 SGHKS, CDR2 YYEKEE (reference sequence). The CDR3 is made up of 14 amino acids. CDR3 in amino acids: CASSLGIWNSPLHF. The CDR3 coding sequence is TGTGCCAGCAGCTTGGGGATCTGGAATTCACCCCTCCACTTT. Variable domain in full (rest from reference TRBV5-5 and TRBJ1-6): DAGVTQSPTHLIKTRGQQVTLRCSPISGHKSVSWYQQVLGQGPQFIFQYYEKEERGRGNFPDRFSARQFPNYSSELNVNALLLGDSALYLCASSLGIWNSPLHFGNGTRLTVT.

This chain joins TRBV5-8 and TRBJ2-2; the D gene is possibly TRBD2 (6 bases). V was shortened by 9 bases and J by 3 bases, with 6 bases between the two germline ends. Per germline, CDR1 SGHTS and CDR2 YDEGEE. The CDR3 loop spans 11 amino acids. The CDR3 sequence is CATGDTGELFF. In DNA, the CDR3 is TGTGCCACGGGGGACACCGGGGAGCTGTTTTTT.

This clonotype was seen a few times. The V gene is TRBV20-1, the J gene TRBJ2-7; D remains ambiguous. The CDR3 extends over 11 amino acids. Germline values: CDR1 DFQATT, CDR2 SNEGSKA (reference sequence). V lost 2 bases, J lost 4 bases, and 6 bases lay in between. CDR3 sequence reads: CSARRVYEQYF. DNA for the CDR3: TGCAGTGCTAGAAGGGTATACGAGCAGTACTTC.

The chain uses TRBV7-9 and TRBJ2-1; D not certain. The CDR3 covers 14 residues. The germline CDR1 and CDR2 sequences are SEHNR and FQNEAQ (reference sequence). The V and J ends lost 2 bases and 6 bases respectively, with 11 bases between them. This chain's CDR3 is CASSLPNHSNEQFF. The CDR3, as DNA: TGTGCCAGCAGCTTACCCAATCATTCCAATGAGCAGTTCTTC.

This clonotype qualifies as medium-sized. V usage is TRBV18 and J usage is TRBJ1-5; no firm D call. CDR1 and CDR2 (germline): KGHSH, LQKENI. With 6 bases removed from V and 2 bases from J, the gap between germline ends came to 14 bases. This CDR3 has 15 amino acids. The CDR3, as DNA: TGTGCCAGCTCGGTCAGTACAATCGGCAATCAGCCCCAGCATTTT. Amino acids: CASSVSTIGNQPQHF.

The chain couples TRBV5-1 to TRBJ1-5; D gene unclear. Germline V CDR1 and CDR2: SGHRS, YFSETQ. Trimming took 1 base from V and 4 from J, leaving 9 bases between them. The CDR3 covers 14 residues. Written as DNA, the CDR3 is TGCGCCAGCAGCTTGCCGGGAGAAAATCAGCCCCAGCATTTT. Its translation: CASSLPGENQPQHF.

This rearrangement joins TRBV9 to TRBJ2-5; D call uncertain. Germline CDR1 is SGDLS and CDR2 is YYNGEE. V dropped 4 bases and J dropped 4 bases, with 20 bases sitting between them. The CDR3 contains 16 residues. CDR3 DNA sequence: TGTGCCAGCAGCACCCCCGGGCCCAGAGCCTTAGAGACCCAGTACTTC. This codes for CASSTPGPRALETQYF.

V gene TRBV20-1 combines with J gene TRBJ2-1; a possible D gene is TRBD2 (5 bases). Trimming took off 1 base at V and 4 bases at J, with 11 bases between the two ends. Germline V lookup: CDR1 DFQATT, CDR2 SNEGSKA (reference sequence). CDR3 length: 14 amino acids. CDR3: CSARGEGPYNEQFF. Written as DNA, the CDR3 is TGCAGTGCTAGAGGAGAGGGTCCATACAATGAGCAGTTCTTC.

The sample holds a few counts of this clonotype. J is TRBJ2-1 and V is TRBV15, with 8 bases lining up with TRBD1. V trimming: 7 bases; J trimming: 4 bases; junction bases outside the gene matches: 12. The germline CDR1 and CDR2 sequences are LNHNV and YYDKDF (reference sequence). This CDR3 has 16 amino acids. CDR3 sequence: CATTPSHRGYYNEQFF. The CDR3 coding sequence is TGTGCCACCACTCCGTCCCACAGGGGGTATTACAATGAGCAGTTCTTC.

The chain is built from TRBV9 and TRBJ1-1, with D perhaps matching TRBD1 (6 bases). CDR3 length: 15 residues. The V gene's germline CDR1 is SGDLS and CDR2 YYNGEE. Trimming stripped 3 bases from V and 5 bases from J, with 17 bases between. The CDR3 DNA sequence: TGTGCCAGCAGCGCAGCGACAGGTCGATATACTGAAGCTTTCTTT. This encodes CASSAATGRYTEAFF. The entire variable domain, with the rest obtained from reference TRBV9 and TRBJ1-1, is as follows: DSGVTQTPKHLITATGQRVTLRCSPRSGDLSVYWYQQSLDQGLQFLIQYYNGEERAKGNILERFSAQQFPDLHSELNLSSLELGDSALYFCASSAATGRYTEAFFGQGTRLTVV.

The chain combines TRBV4-3 with TRBJ2-3; 9 nucleotides agree with TRBD2. The CDR3 loop spans 17 amino acids. Germline trimming cut 0 bases from V and 4 bases from J; bases unmatched to any gene: 8. The germline V gene encodes CDR1 LGHNA and CDR2 YSLEER. The DNA for the CDR3 is TGCGCCAGCAGCCAAGATCGCGCGGGAGGGCCCTCAGATACGCAGTATTTT. Its translation is CASSQDRAGGPSDTQYF.

This clonotype showed up many times. V gene TRBV4-3 combines with J gene TRBJ2-3, with 9 nucleotides matching TRBD2. Germline CDR1 reads LGHNA; CDR2 reads YSLEER. The CDR3 has 16 amino acids. With V trimmed by 0 bases and J by 2 bases, 3 bases remained unmatched. CDR3 DNA sequence: TGCGCCAGCAGCCAAGATACTAGCGGGTCCACAGATACGCAGTATTTT. Its protein is CASSQDTSGSTDTQYF.

This clonotype was recorded a few times. The chain is built from TRBV7-9 and TRBJ2-1; no clear D gene. The CDR3 has 15 amino acids. The germline V and J ends were trimmed by 4 bases and 3 bases, with 13 bases remaining between them. From germline, CDR1 is SEHNR and CDR2 FQNEAQ (reference sequence). The CDR3 reads CASSSVGSIYNEQFF. As DNA, the CDR3 is TGTGCCAGCAGCTCTGTCGGCTCGATCTACAATGAGCAGTTCTTC. Together with reference TRBV7-9 and TRBJ2-1, the CDR3 gives the full variable domain: DTGVSQNPRHKITKRGQNVTFRCDPISEHNRLYWYRQTLGQGPEFLTYFQNEAQLEKSRLLSDRFSAERPKGSFSTLEIQRTEQGDSAMYLCASSSVGSIYNEQFFGPGTRLTVL.

This chain connects TRBV20-1 to TRBJ2-7; 9 bases line up with TRBD2. Losses at the gene ends were 5 bases for V and 1 base for J; bases not matched to a gene: 3. This CDR3 is built from 13 residues. Germline loops: CDR1 DFQATT, CDR2 SNEGSKA (reference sequence). The CDR3 bases are TGCAGTGCTGCCCTAGCGGGGTCCTACGAGCAGTACTTC. Its translation is CSAALAGSYEQYF.

CDR3 bases: TGTGCCAGCACCCAAGCGGACTCATCCTACAATGAGCAGTTCTTC. It translates to CASTQADSSYNEQFF. The chain joins TRBV5-5 to TRBJ2-1; D perhaps matches TRBD2 (5 bases). In germline, CDR1 is SGHKS, CDR2 YYEKEE (reference sequence). This CDR3 is 15 amino acids long. Trimming cost V 6 bases and J 1 base, with 14 bases left between them. The variable domain in full, completed from reference TRBV5-5 and TRBJ2-1, reads DAGVTQSPTHLIKTRGQQVTLRCSPISGHKSVSWYQQVLGQGPQFIFQYYEKEERGRGNFPDRFSARQFPNYSSELNVNALLLGDSALYLCASTQADSSYNEQFFGPGTRLTVL.

The chain joins TRBV9 to TRBJ2-7; no firm D call. V was cut by 0 bases and J by 6 bases, with 10 bases left in between. This CDR3 has 13 residues. Looked up from germline, CDR1 is SGDLS and CDR2 is YYNGEE. This chain's CDR3 is CASSVGDISEQYF. The CDR3 coding sequence is TGTGCCAGCAGCGTAGGGGATATTAGCGAGCAGTACTTC.

This clonotype appeared a few times. V and J are TRBV7-9 and TRBJ2-5; 10 bases fit TRBD2. The CDR3 has 16 residues. The V and J ends lost 6 bases and 2 bases, in that order; junction bases with no gene match: 9. Per the germline V gene, CDR1 is SEHNR and CDR2 is FQNEAQ (reference sequence). For the CDR3, the DNA is TGTGCCAGCAGTCCTCCCGGGACTAGCGAACAAGAGACCCAGTACTTC. Protein product: CASSPPGTSEQETQYF.

The chain uses TRBV4-3 and TRBJ1-1, with 8 bases matching TRBD1. This CDR3 is built from 18 residues. Germline V gene data show CDR1 as LGHNA and CDR2 as YSLEER. Trimming at V came to 0 bases and at J to 4 bases, leaving 13 bases not matched to a gene. The CDR3 loop is CASSQEGAGGVGVTEAFF. CDR3 DNA: TGCGCCAGCAGCCAAGAAGGGGCAGGGGGCGTTGGGGTCACTGAAGCTTTCTTT.

There are a few counts of this clonotype. The V call is TRBV12-3 or TRBV12-4, the J call TRBJ2-7; no clear D gene. CDR3 length: 14 residues. Trimming removed 3 bases at V and 6 bases at J, with 15 bases between. CDR3 residues: CASSFKVGRSEQYF. The CDR3 coding sequence is TGTGCCAGCAGTTTTAAAGTCGGACGGTCCGAGCAGTACTTC.

This clonotype was detected only a few times. J is TRBJ1-6 and V is TRBV6-1, with D unresolved. Germline CDR1 and CDR2: MNHNS and SASEGT. Trimming pared 0 bases from V and 9 bases from J, leaving 9 bases between. The CDR3 loop spans 14 amino acids. The DNA of the CDR3 is TGTGCCAGCAGTGAAGCGCATCTCAGTTCACCCCTCCACTTT. Translating gives CASSEAHLSSPLHF.